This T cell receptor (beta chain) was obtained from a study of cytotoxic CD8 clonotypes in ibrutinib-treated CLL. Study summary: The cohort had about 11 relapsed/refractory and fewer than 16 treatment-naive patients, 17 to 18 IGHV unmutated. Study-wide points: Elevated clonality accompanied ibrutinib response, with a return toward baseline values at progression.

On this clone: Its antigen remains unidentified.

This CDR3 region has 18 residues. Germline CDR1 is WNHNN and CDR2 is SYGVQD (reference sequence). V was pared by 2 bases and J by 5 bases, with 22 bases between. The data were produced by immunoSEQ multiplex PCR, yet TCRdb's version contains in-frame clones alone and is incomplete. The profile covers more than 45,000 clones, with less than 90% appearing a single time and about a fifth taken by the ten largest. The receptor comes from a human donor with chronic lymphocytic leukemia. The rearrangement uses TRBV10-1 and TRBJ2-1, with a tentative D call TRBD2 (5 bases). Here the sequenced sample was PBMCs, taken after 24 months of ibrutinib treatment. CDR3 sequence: CASSETSVGMSPHNEQFF. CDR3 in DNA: TGCGCCAGCAGTGAGACTTCAGTCGGGATGTCCCCCCACAATGAGCAGTTCTTC.